In its sample, the clone carrying this TCR beta chain was seen once. Its matching antigen is unknown. Method: immunoSEQ multiplex PCR; TCRdb's copy keeps in-frame clones and lacks some. The table includes over 65,000 clones, just over 90% detected once. This record belongs to a study of siplizumab effects on memory and regulatory T cells. Regarding the study as a whole: Proliferating siplizumab-cultured Tregs lacked confirmed suppressive function. Memory cells seemed less diverse than naive T cells, which also seemed major contributors to the alloresponse.

The sequenced sample consisted of CD8+ T cells sorted from blood. The receptor comes from a human donor in good health.

CDR3 in amino acids: CTSSQDRAGSTNTEAFF. The CDR3 DNA is TGCACCAGCAGCCAAGATAGGGCAGGGTCGACGAACACTGAAGCTTTCTTT. The rearrangement links TRBV1 to TRBJ1-1; the D call of TRBD1 is as the table states it, not checked on the DNA. TRBV1 is reported as a pseudogene. The CDR3 loop spans 17 amino acids.